Given below is one TCR beta chain in context. This sample was taken from a study of blood T cells in healthy people across ages. Isolation yielded PBMCs, at least 6.5 million per sample, in every case. J was trimmed by 2 bases and V by 4 bases; bases with no gene match: 11. This CDR3 spans 17 amino acids. Germline values: CDR1 PRHDT, CDR2 FYEKMQ (reference sequence). A J-beta primer mix and a sample-barcoded 5' primer were used in a second PCR of roughly 7 to 12 cycles. TCRdb reanalysed the 5' RACE reads using MiXCR and keeps one entry per CDR3 protein. This sample carries 2 million or so distinct CDR3 sequences, around 50% of them seen once, and the ten largest clones take approximately 2.1%.

V usage is TRBV13 and J usage is TRBJ1-2; 9 nucleotides line up with TRBD1. The sequence was collected from a middle-aged woman in good health. Material for sequencing was blood. CDR3 DNA: TGTGCCAGCAGCTCTTCCGGACAGGGGACAGCCAACTATGGCTACACCTTC. Amino acid sequence: CASSSSGQGTANYGYTF.